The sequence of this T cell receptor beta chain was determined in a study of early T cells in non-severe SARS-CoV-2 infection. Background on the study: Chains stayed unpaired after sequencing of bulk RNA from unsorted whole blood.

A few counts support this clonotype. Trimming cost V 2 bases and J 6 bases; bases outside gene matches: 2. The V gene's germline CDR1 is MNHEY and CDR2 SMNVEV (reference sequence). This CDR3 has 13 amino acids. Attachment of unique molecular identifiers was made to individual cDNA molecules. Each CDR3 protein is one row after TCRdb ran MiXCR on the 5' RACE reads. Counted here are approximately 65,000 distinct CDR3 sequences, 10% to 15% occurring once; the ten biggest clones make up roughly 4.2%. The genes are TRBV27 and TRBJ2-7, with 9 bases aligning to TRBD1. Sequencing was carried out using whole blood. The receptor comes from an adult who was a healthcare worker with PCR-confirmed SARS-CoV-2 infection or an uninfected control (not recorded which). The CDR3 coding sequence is TGTGCCAGCAGTTTACAGGGACAGGGCGAGCAGTACTTC. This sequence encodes CASSLQGQGEQYF.